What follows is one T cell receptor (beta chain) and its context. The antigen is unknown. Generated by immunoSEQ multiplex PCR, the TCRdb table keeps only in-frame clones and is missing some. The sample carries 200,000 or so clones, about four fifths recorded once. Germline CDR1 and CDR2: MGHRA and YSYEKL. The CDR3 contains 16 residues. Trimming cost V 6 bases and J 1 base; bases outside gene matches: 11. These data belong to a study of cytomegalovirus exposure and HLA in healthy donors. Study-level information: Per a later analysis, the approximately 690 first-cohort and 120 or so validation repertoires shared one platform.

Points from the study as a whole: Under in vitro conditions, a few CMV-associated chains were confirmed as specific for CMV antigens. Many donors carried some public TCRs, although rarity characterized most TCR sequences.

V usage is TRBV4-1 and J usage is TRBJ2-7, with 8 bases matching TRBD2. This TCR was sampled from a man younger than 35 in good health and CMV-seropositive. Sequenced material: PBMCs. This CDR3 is CASRLLAGLGSYEQYF. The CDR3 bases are TGCGCCAGCAGGCTCTTAGCGGGGCTGGGGTCCTACGAGCAGTACTTC.